These T cell receptor beta chains were read from a single sample in a study of blood T cell repertoires in COVID-19. Clones were read by immunoSEQ multiplex PCR, and TCRdb kept only the in-frame ones, dropping some. The sample carries 25,000 to 35,000 clones, roughly 85% recorded once. Sequenced material: peripheral blood. These receptors all come from a human donor in a cohort sampled during active COVID-19. The CDR3 runs from the conserved cysteine through the conserved F or W. The D gene is left open where the match is weak.

TRBV5-4	TRBJ2-3	NA	16	CASSLRSTGSTDTQYF
TRBV5-1	TRBJ2-2	NA	15	CASSLAGVNTGELFF
TRBV9	TRBJ1-2	TRBD1	14	CASRPGDRGGGYTF
TRBV6-5	TRBJ2-7	TRBD1	15	CASSPQQGQVYEQYF
TRBV6-5	TRBJ2-5	NA	15	CASSYSYQTGETQYF
TRBV3-1/TRBV3-2	TRBJ1-1	TRBD1	13	CASRQGGRTEAFF
TRBV10-3	TRBJ2-7	NA	14	CAISDLSGHYEQYF
TRBV18	TRBJ1-2	NA	15	CASSQTTDPNYGYTF
TRBV9	TRBJ2-7	TRBD2	16	CASSPMTSGRTYEQYF
TRBV5-1	TRBJ2-1	TRBD2	15	CASSLDSGRASEQFF
TRBV6-6	TRBJ1-2	NA	14	CASSYYGANYGYTF
TRBV3-1/TRBV3-2	TRBJ2-7	TRBD2	14	CASSPGLADSEQYF
TRBV25-1	TRBJ2-1	TRBD1	17	CASSEWDAGQGGNEQFF
TRBV5-1	TRBJ2-3	NA	18	CASSLGAPVTGSTDTQYF
TRBV6-5	TRBJ1-5	TRBD1	14	CASRPGQFNQPQHF
TRBV7-3	TRBJ2-3	NA	14	CASSLGQGTDTQYF
TRBV12-3/TRBV12-4	TRBJ2-7	NA	13	CASSLAQGSEQYF
TRBV7-9	TRBJ2-2	NA	15	CASSMHTGVAGELFF
TRBV9	TRBJ1-3	TRBD1	15	CASSPQGAGGNTIYF
TRBV1	TRBJ2-5	NA	15	CTSSQDMGGRETQYF
TRBV11-2	TRBJ2-3	NA	15	CASSLNGRVTDTQYF
TRBV5-5	TRBJ2-7	NA	13	CASSLSTGYEQYF
TRBV27	TRBJ1-1	NA	15	CASSLSRQLNTEAFF
TRBV10-3	TRBJ2-1	TRBD2	17	CAISESRGGSAYNEQFF
TRBV27	TRBJ1-1	TRBD1	12	CASGQGAGEAFF
TRBV12-3/TRBV12-4	TRBJ2-5	NA	12	CASSWRRETQYF
TRBV6-5	TRBJ2-7	TRBD2	14	CASTDSGATYEQYF